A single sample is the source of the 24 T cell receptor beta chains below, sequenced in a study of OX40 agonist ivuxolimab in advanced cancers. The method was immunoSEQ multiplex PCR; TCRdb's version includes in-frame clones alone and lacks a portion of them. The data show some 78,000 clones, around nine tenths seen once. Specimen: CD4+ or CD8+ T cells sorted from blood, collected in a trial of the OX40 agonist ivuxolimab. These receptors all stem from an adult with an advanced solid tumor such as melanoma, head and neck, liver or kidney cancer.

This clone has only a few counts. The CDR3 nucleotides are TGTGCCAGTAGTACGGGACAGAACCAATACAATGAGCAGTTCTTC. Protein sequence: CASSTGQNQYNEQFF. The chain couples TRBV19 to TRBJ2-1; 7 bases align to TRBD1. Germline CDR1 reads LNHDA; CDR2 reads SQIVND (reference sequence). The CDR3 sequence is 15 residues long. V trimming: 4 bases; J trimming: 4 bases; junction bases outside the gene matches: 7.

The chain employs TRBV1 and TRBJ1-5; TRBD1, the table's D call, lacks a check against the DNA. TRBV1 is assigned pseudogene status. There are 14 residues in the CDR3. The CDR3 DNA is TGCACCAGCAGCCCGGCAGGGTATAATCAGCCCCAGCATTTT. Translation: CTSSPAGYNQPQHF.

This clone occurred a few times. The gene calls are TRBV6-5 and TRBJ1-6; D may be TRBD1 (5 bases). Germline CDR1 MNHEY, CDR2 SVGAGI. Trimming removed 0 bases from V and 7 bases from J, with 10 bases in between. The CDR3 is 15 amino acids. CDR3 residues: CASSYSGAGNSPLHF. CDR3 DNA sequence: TGTGCCAGCAGTTACTCCGGGGCAGGAAATTCACCCCTCCACTTT.

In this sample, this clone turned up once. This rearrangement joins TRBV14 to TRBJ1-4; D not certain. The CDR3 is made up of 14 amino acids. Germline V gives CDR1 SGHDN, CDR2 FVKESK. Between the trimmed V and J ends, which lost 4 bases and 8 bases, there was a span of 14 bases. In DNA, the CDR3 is TGTGCCAGCAGCCTCGAGTACACGGGAGAAAAACTGTTTTTT. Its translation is CASSLEYTGEKLFF.

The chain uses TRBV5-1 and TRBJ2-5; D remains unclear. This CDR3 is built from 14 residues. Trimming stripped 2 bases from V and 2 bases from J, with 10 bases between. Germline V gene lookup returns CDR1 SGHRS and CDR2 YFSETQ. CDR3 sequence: CASSLGRAQETQYF. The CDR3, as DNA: TGCGCCAGCAGCTTAGGAAGGGCGCAAGAGACCCAGTACTTC.

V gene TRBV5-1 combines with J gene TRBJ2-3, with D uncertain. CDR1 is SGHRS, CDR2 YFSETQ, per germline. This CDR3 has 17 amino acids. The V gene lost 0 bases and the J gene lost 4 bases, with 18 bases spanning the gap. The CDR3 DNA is TGCGCCAGCAGCTTGGGAGTCTCGCCCGGCGAAGCAGATACGCAGTATTTT. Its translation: CASSLGVSPGEADTQYF.

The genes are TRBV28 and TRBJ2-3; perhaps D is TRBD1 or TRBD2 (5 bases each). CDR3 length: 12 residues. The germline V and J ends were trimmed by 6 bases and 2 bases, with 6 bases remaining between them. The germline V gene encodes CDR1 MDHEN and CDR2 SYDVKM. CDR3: CASRGDTDTQYF. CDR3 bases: TGTGCCAGCAGGGGGGACACAGATACGCAGTATTTT.

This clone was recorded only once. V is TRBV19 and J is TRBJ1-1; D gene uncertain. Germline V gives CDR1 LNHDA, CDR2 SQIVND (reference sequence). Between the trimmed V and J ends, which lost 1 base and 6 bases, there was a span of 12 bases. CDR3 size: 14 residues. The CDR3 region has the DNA TGTGCCAGTAGTATAGGTGCTCGCCACTCTGAAGCTTTCTTT. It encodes CASSIGARHSEAFF.

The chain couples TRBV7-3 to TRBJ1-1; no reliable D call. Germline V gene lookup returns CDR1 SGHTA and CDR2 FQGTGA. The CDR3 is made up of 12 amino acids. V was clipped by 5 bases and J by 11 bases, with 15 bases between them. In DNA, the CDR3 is TGTGCCAGCAGCCCCCAGGACGGCCCGGCTTTCTTT. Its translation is CASSPQDGPAFF.

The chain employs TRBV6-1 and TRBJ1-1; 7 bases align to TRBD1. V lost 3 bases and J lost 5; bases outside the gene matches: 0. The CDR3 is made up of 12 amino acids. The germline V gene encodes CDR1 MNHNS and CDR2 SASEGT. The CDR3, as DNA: TGTGCCAGCAGTGACAGGGGGACTGAAGCTTTCTTT. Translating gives CASSDRGTEAFF.

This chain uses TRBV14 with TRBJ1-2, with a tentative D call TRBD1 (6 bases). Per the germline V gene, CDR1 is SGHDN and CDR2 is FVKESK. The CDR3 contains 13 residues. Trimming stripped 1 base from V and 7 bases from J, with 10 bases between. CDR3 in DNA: TGTGCCAGCAGCCAAGTGGGGGCGTTTGGCTACACCTTC. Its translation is CASSQVGAFGYTF.

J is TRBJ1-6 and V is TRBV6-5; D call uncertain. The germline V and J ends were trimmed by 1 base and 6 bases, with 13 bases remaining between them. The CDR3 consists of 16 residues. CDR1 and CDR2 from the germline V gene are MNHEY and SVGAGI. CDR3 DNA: TGTGCCAGCAGTTACTTCGGCGTAGGGCTTAATTCACCCCTCCACTTT. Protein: CASSYFGVGLNSPLHF.

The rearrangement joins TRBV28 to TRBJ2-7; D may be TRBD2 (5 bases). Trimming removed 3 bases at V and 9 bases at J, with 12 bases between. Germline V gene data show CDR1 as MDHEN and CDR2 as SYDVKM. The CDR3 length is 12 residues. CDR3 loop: CASSFIGIPQYF. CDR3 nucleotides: TGTGCCAGCAGTTTTATCGGGATCCCGCAGTACTTC. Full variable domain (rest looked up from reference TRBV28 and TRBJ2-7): DVKVTQSSRYLVKRTGEKVFLECVQDMDHENMFWYRQDPGLGLRLIYFSYDVKMKEKGDIPEGYSVSREKKERFSLILESASTNQTSMYLCASSFIGIPQYFGPGTRLTVT.

This CDR3 reads CASSLIGASFTTEAFF. The CDR3 region has the DNA TGTGCCAGCAGCTTAATCGGGGCGAGTTTCACAACTGAAGCTTTCTTT. The chain recombines TRBV7-2 with TRBJ1-1; the D gene is possibly TRBD1 (5 bases). Trimming stripped 2 bases from V and 5 bases from J, with 18 bases between. This CDR3 is built from 16 residues. Germline V gene sequence: CDR1 SGHTA, CDR2 FQGNSA.

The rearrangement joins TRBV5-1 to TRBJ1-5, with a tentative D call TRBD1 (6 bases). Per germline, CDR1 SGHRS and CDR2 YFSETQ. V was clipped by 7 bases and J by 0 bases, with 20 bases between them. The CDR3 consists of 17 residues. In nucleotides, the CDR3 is TGCGCCAGCCGACCGGGGGGGCCGACTTATAGCAATCAGCCCCAGCATTTT. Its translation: CASRPGGPTYSNQPQHF.

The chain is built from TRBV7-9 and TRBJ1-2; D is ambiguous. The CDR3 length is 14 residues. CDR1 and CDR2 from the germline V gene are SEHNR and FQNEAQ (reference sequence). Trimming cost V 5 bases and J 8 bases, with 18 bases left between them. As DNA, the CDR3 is TGTGCCAGCAGCCAATCGGGTCCCCCCAGGGGCTACACCTTC. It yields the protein CASSQSGPPRGYTF.

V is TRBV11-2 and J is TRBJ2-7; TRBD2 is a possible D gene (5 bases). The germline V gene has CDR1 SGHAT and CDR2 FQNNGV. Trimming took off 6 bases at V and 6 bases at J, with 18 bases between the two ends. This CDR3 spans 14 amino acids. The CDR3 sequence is CASRQAAIGGEQYF. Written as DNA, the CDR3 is TGTGCCAGCAGGCAAGCGGCAATAGGCGGCGAGCAGTACTTC.

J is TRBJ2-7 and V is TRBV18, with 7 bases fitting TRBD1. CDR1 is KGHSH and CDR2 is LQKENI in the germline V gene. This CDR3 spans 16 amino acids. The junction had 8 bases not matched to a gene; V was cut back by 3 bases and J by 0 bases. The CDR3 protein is CASSPSGQVFSYEQYF. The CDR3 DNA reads TGTGCCAGCTCACCTAGTGGACAGGTCTTCTCCTACGAGCAGTACTTC.

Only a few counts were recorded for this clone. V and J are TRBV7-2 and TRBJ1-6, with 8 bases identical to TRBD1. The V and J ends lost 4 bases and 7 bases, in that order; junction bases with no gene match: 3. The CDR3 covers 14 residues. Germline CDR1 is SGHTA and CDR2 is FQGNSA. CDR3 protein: CASSSGQVNSPLHF. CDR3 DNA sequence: TGTGCCAGCAGCTCGGGACAGGTCAATTCACCCCTCCACTTT. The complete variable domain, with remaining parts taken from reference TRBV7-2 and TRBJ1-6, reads GAGVSQSPSNKVTEKGKDVELRCDPISGHTALYWYRQSLGQGLEFLIYFQGNSAPDKSGLPSDRFSAERTGGSVSTLTIQRTQQEDSAVYLCASSSGQVNSPLHFGNGTRLTVT.

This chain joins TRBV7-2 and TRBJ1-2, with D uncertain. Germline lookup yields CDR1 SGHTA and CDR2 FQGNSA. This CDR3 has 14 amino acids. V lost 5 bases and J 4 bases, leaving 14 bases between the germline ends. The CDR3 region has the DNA TGTGCCAGCAGCCCTACCGGAATAAGCTATGGCTACACCTTC. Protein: CASSPTGISYGYTF.

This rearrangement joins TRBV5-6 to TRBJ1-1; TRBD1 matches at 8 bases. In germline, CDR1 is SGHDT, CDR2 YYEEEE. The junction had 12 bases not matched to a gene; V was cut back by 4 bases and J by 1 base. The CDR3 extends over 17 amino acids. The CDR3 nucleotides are TGTGCCAGCAGCCTTCGGGGGGGACAGGTTTGGAACACTGAAGCTTTCTTT. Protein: CASSLRGGQVWNTEAFF.

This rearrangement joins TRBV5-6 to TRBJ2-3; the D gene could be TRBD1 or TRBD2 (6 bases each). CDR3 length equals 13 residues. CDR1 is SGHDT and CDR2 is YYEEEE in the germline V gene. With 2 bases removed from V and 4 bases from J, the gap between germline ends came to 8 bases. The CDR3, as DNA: TGTGCCAGCAGCTTCGGGGGCCCAGATACGCAGTATTTT. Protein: CASSFGGPDTQYF. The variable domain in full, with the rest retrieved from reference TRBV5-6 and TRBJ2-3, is DAGVTQSPTHLIKTRGQQVTLRCSPKSGHDTVSWYQQALGQGPQFIFQYYEEEERQRGNFPDRFSGHQFPNYSSELNVNALLLGDSALYLCASSFGGPDTQYFGPGTRLTVL.

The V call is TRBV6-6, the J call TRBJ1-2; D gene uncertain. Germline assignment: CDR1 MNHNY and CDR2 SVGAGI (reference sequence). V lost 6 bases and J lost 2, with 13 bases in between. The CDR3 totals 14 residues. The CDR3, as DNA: TGTGCCAGCAGCCGAGGGTCGGGGAACTATGGCTACACCTTC. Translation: CASSRGSGNYGYTF.

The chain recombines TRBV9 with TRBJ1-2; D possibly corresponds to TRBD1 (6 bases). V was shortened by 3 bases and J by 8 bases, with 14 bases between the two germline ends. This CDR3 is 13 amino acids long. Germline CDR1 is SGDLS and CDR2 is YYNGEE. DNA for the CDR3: TGTGCCAGCAGCGCCCTAAGGGGGTCGGGCTACACCTTC. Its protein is CASSALRGSGYTF.